This T cell receptor beta chain was sequenced during a study of blood T cell repertoires in COVID-19. The overall study: T cells, B-cell-depleted T cells, or PBMCs supplied cDNA or gDNA.

Living in 24 US areas, the participants were between roughly 18 and 90 years of age. Clinical history reported by participants formed the basis on which cohorts were assigned. All recovered Cohort 3 donors got two negative PCRs, got clearance, or saw symptom resolution. Profiled with immunoSEQ multiplex PCR; TCRdb holds only in-frame clones, not every one. The sample contains roughly 330,000 clones, around 87% of which appear only once. Trimming removed 3 bases from V and 3 bases from J, with 9 bases in between. Per germline, CDR1 LNHDA and CDR2 SQIVND (reference sequence). This CDR3 is built from 14 residues.

Sequences were obtained from PBMCs or T cells enriched from blood (not recorded which). This chain joins TRBV19 and TRBJ1-5; D not certain. This receptor was obtained from a woman aged 25 to 39 who had recovered from COVID-19. The CDR3 DNA follows: TGTGCCAGTAGTATTTCCAGATTCAATCAGCCCCAGCATTTT. As protein: CASSISRFNQPQHF.